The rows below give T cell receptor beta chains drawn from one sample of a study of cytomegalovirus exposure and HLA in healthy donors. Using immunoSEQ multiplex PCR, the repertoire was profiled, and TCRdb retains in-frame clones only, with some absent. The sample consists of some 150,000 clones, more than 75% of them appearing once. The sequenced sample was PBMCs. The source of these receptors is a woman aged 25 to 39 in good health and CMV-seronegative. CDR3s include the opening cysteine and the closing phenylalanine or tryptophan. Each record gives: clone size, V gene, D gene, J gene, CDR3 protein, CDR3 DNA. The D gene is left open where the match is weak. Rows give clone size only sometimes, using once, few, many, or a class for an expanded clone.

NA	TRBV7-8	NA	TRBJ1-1	CASSLAPRGWVNTEAFF	TGTGCCAGCAGCTTAGCGCCCCGGGGTTGGGTGAACACTGAAGCTTTCTTT
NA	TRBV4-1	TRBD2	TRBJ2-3	CASSHKLAGYTDTQYF	TGCGCCAGCAGCCATAAGCTAGCGGGGTACACAGATACGCAGTATTTT
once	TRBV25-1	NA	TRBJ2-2	CASSDSGVPTGELFF	TGTGCCAGCAGTGATTCAGGGGTCCCCACCGGGGAGCTGTTTTTT
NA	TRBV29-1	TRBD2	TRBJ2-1	CSVEGGERGSYNEQFF	TGCAGCGTTGAAGGGGGGGAGCGGGGCTCCTACAATGAGCAGTTCTTC
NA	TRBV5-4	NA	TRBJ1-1	CASSSITGTEAFF	TGTGCCAGCAGCTCGATTACAGGGACTGAAGCTTTCTTT
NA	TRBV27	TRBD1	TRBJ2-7	CASSPRTGYEQYF	TGTGCCAGCAGTCCGAGGACAGGCTACGAGCAGTACTTC
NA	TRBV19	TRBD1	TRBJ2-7	CASRDRGRYEQYF	TGTGCCAGTCGGGACAGGGGTCGGTACGAGCAGTACTTC
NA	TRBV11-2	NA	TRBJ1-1	CASSLVAGLEAFF	TGTGCCAGCAGCTTAGTGGCGGGCTTAGAAGCTTTCTTT
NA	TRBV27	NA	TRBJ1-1	CASSFNPDTEAFF	TGTGCCAGCAGTTTTAATCCGGACACTGAAGCTTTCTTT
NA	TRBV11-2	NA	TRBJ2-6	CASSARHRSGANVLTF	TGTGCCAGCAGCGCGCGACACCGCTCTGGGGCCAACGTCCTGACTTTC
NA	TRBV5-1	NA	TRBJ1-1	CASSRAAVNTEAFF	TGCGCCAGCAGTCGAGCGGCGGTGAACACTGAAGCTTTCTTT
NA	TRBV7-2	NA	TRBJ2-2	CASSLVGTSNTGELFF	TGTGCCAGCAGCTTAGTAGGGACTTCTAACACCGGGGAGCTGTTTTTT
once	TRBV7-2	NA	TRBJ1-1	CASSPSQGSGTEAFF	TGTGCCAGCAGCCCTTCGCAGGGGAGTGGCACTGAAGCTTTCTTT
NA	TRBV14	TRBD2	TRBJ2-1	CASSQVGSVQRGAFNEQFF	TGTGCCAGCAGCCAAGTAGGCTCAGTCCAGCGGGGGGCTTTCAATGAGCAGTTCTTC
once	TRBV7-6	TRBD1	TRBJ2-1	CASSLVHRGWSEQFF	TGTGCCAGCAGCTTAGTGCACAGGGGATGGTCTGAGCAGTTCTTC
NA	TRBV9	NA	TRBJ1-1	CASSDRQEGVGRDTEAFF	TGTGCCAGCAGCGATAGACAGGAGGGAGTGGGGAGGGACACTGAAGCTTTCTTT
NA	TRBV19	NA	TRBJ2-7	CASSISFLRSEQYF	TGTGCCAGTAGTATTTCTTTTTTGCGCTCCGAGCAGTACTTC
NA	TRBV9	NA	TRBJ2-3	CASSVRSGLSTDTQYF	TGTGCCAGCAGCGTACGAAGCGGGCTTAGCACAGATACGCAGTATTTT
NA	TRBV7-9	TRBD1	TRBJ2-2	CASFPTGTENTGELFF	TGTGCCAGCTTTCCAACCGGGACAGAGAACACCGGGGAGCTGTTTTTT
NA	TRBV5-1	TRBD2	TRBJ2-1	CASSVRTSGGANEQFF	TGCGCCAGCAGCGTTAGGACTAGCGGGGGGGCTAATGAGCAGTTCTTC
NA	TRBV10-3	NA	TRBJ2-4	CAISEGLAKNIQYF	TGTGCCATCAGTGAGGGGCTGGCCAAAAACATTCAGTACTTC
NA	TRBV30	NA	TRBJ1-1	CAWRLGADALNTEAFF	TGTGCCTGGAGGCTTGGGGCCGACGCACTGAACACTGAAGCTTTCTTT
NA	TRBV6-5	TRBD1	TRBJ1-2	CASSYQTGTLYGYTF	TGTGCCAGCAGTTACCAGACAGGGACCCTCTATGGCTACACCTTC
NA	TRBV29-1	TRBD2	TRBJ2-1	CSVEDSGGGRNEQFF	TGCAGCGTTGAAGATTCCGGGGGGGGCCGCAATGAGCAGTTCTTC
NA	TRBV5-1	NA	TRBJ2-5	CASSRDIQETQYF	TGCGCCAGCAGCCGGGACATTCAAGAGACCCAGTACTTC
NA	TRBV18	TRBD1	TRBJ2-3	CASSTDRVDTQYF	TGTGCCAGCTCGACTGACAGGGTAGATACGCAGTATTTT
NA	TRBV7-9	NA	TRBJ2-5	CASSLYRGQETQYF	TGTGCCAGCAGCTTGTACCGGGGCCAAGAGACCCAGTACTTC
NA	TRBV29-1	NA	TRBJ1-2	CSVVIRGARDYGYTF	TGCAGCGTTGTCATTCGGGGGGCGCGGGACTATGGCTACACCTTC
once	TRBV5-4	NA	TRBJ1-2	CASSFTGVEYGYTF	TGTGCCAGCAGCTTCACGGGGGTAGAGTATGGCTACACCTTC
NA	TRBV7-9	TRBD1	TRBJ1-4	CASSPTSGTENEKLFF	TGTGCCAGCAGCCCAACCTCCGGGACAGAGAATGAAAAACTGTTTTTT
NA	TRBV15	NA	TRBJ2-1	CATSSHREGIYNEQFF	TGTGCCACCAGCTCCCACAGGGAGGGAATCTACAATGAGCAGTTCTTC
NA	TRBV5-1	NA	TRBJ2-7	CASSLRPGEQYF	TGCGCCAGCAGCTTGAGGCCGGGGGAGCAGTACTTC
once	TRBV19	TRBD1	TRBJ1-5	CASRGQGNQPQHF	TGTGCCAGTAGGGGACAGGGCAATCAGCCCCAGCATTTT
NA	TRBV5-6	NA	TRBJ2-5	CASSLVGAQETQYF	TGTGCCAGCAGCTTGGTTGGGGCACAAGAGACCCAGTACTTC
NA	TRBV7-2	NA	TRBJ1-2	CASSRRVGPLESGYTF	TGTGCCAGCAGCCGACGAGTTGGGCCCCTTGAGTCTGGCTACACCTTC
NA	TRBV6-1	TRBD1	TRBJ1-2	CASRPGGANYGYTF	TGTGCCAGCAGACCAGGGGGCGCGAACTATGGCTACACCTTC
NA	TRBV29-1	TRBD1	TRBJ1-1	CSVRDRAGAFF	TGCAGCGTTCGGGACAGGGCGGGAGCTTTCTTT
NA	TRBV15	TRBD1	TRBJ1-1	CATSPRQGMNTEAFF	TGTGCCACCAGCCCGAGACAGGGGATGAACACTGAAGCTTTCTTT
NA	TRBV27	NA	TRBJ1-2	CASSPASGYGYTF	TGTGCCAGCAGTCCTGCTTCGGGCTATGGCTACACCTTC